This is a list of T cell receptor beta chains from one sample in a study of T cell changes during pregnancy in multiple sclerosis. Clones were read by immunoSEQ multiplex PCR, and TCRdb kept only the in-frame ones, dropping some. Here the sample spans some 100,000 clones, more than 80% being singletons. Material: peripheral blood, obtained in the second trimester of pregnancy. Receptor source: a female donor with multiple sclerosis, enrolled in a pregnancy study. CDR3s include the opening cysteine and the closing phenylalanine or tryptophan. D genes are given only for firm matches. Rows may omit the clone size; those that give it use once, few, many or a size class.

>TRBV5-4|TRBJ1-4|NA|NA
TGTGCCAGCAGTTTCGACCTTGGCGGGGGCTCTGAAAAACTGTTTTTT
CASSFDLGGGSEKLFF
>TRBV5-1|TRBJ2-7|TRBD1|NA
TGCGCCAGCAGCACCCGGACAGGGGCATCTTACGAGCAGTACTTC
CASSTRTGASYEQYF
>TRBV6-6|TRBJ1-1|NA|NA
TGTGCCAGCAAGTCAGGGAACACTGAAGCTTTCTTT
CASKSGNTEAFF
>TRBV19|TRBJ1-3|NA|NA
TGTGCCAGCAGAACCACAGCCGCCTCTGGAAACACCATATATTTT
CASRTTAASGNTIYF
>TRBV28|TRBJ2-2|TRBD1|NA
TGTGCCAGCATCGGACAGGCCGTAACCGGGGAGCTGTTTTTT
CASIGQAVTGELFF
>TRBV5-1|TRBJ2-3|TRBD2|NA
TGCGCCAGCAGCGACGGGACTAGCGGCACCACAGATACGCAGTATTTT
CASSDGTSGTTDTQYF
>TRBV29-1|TRBJ1-1|NA|NA
TGCAGCGTTCCGGGTCCAGTGAACACTGAAGCTTTCTTT
CSVPGPVNTEAFF
>TRBV7-3|TRBJ2-1|TRBD2|NA
TGTGCCAGCAGCTTAAGGGGACTAGCGGGAGGGCTATCCTACAATGAGCAGTTCTTC
CASSLRGLAGGLSYNEQFF
>TRBV15|TRBJ2-6|NA|NA
TGTGCCACCAGCCTGCGGGACAGATCCCTCTCTGGGGCCAACGTCCTGACTTTC
CATSLRDRSLSGANVLTF
>TRBV6-5|TRBJ1-2|NA|once
TGTGCCAGCAGTTACTCGAAGTTGGAGTGGGATGGCTACACCTTC
CASSYSKLEWDGYTF
>TRBV28|TRBJ2-2|NA|NA
TGTGCCAGCAGTCGGACTAGAGGGGGGACCGGGGAGCTGTTTTTT
CASSRTRGGTGELFF
>TRBV7-9|TRBJ2-1|TRBD2|once
TGTGCCAGCAGCTGGATACCGGGACTAGCGGGAAGGGGCAATGAGCAGTTCTTC
CASSWIPGLAGRGNEQFF
>TRBV6-5|TRBJ1-2|TRBD1|NA
TGTGCCAGCAGTTGGGACAGGGGCTATGGCTACACCTTC
CASSWDRGYGYTF
>TRBV11-1|TRBJ2-5|NA|NA
TGTGCCAGCAGCCGAGGAGGGCGGGACCAAGAGACCCAGTACTTC
CASSRGGRDQETQYF
>TRBV25-1|TRBJ1-2|NA|NA
TGTGCCAGCAGTGATAACGTGGGCAATGGCTACACCTTC
CASSDNVGNGYTF
>TRBV25-1|TRBJ1-2|NA|NA
TGTGCCAGCAGTGAATCGGGGTTCTATGGCTACACCTTC
CASSESGFYGYTF
>TRBV28|TRBJ1-1|NA|NA
TGTGCCAGCAGCAGTATTGTCACTGAAGCTTTCTTT
CASSSIVTEAFF
>TRBV28|TRBJ1-1|NA|NA
TGTGCCAGCGGATCGATACAGGGAGTCACTGAAGCTTTCTTT
CASGSIQGVTEAFF
>TRBV28|TRBJ2-1|NA|NA
TGTGCCAGCAGTTTATGGAAGACCCTGGGCGCCCCGTCTTACAATGAGCAGTTCTTC
CASSLWKTLGAPSYNEQFF
>TRBV5-4|TRBJ2-3|TRBD2|NA
TGTGCCAGCAGCTTCGGGGGGAGGGATACGCAGTATTTT
CASSFGGRDTQYF
>TRBV2|TRBJ2-1|TRBD1|NA
TGTGCCAGCATGGTCCGCCGGGACAGGGGTTACAATGAGCAGTTCTTC
CASMVRRDRGYNEQFF
>TRBV6-5|TRBJ2-7|NA|NA
TGTGCCAGCAGTTACGGTACCCCGGGGTCCGCCTACGAGCAGTACTTC
CASSYGTPGSAYEQYF
>TRBV5-4|TRBJ2-1|TRBD2|NA
TGTGCCAGCAGTGCTAGCGGGCCGGGAGAGTTCTTC
CASSASGPGEFF
>TRBV30|TRBJ1-5|NA|NA
TGTGCCTGGAGTGGGACTGTTAGCAATCAGCCCCAGCATTTT
CAWSGTVSNQPQHF
>TRBV5-8|TRBJ2-3|TRBD1|NA
TGTGCCAGCAGCTCCTCGGCGGGGACAGGGGCGGTAGATACGCAGTATTTT
CASSSSAGTGAVDTQYF
>TRBV19|TRBJ1-3|NA|NA
TGTGCCAGTAGTATAGGACCCAGGAACTCTGGAAACACCATATATTTT
CASSIGPRNSGNTIYF
>TRBV28|TRBJ2-5|TRBD2|NA
TGTGCCAGCAGGCTAGCGGGGACCCAAGAGACCCAGTACTTC
CASRLAGTQETQYF